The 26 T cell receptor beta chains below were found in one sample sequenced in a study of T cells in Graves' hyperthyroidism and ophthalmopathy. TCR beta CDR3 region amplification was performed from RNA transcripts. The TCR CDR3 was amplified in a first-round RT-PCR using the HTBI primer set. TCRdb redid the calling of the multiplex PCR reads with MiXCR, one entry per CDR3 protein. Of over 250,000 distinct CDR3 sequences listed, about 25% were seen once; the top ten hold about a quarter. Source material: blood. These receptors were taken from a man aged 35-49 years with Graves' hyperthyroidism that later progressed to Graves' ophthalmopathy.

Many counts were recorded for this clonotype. CDR3 loop: CASGLERGIQETQYF. The DNA of the CDR3 is TGTGCTAGTGGTTTGGAGAGGGGGATACAAGAGACCCAGTACTTC. V usage is TRBV12-5 and J usage is TRBJ2-5; D might be TRBD1 (6 bases). V lost 1 base, J lost 2 bases, and 11 bases lay in between. Germline-derived CDR1 and CDR2 are LGHNT and FRNRAP. The CDR3 covers 15 residues.

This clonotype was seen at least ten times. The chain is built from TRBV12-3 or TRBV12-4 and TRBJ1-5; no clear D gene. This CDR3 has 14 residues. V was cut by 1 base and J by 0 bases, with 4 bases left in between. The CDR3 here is CASSLVYSNQPQHF. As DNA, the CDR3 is TGTGCCAGCAGTTTAGTATATAGCAATCAGCCCCAGCATTTT.

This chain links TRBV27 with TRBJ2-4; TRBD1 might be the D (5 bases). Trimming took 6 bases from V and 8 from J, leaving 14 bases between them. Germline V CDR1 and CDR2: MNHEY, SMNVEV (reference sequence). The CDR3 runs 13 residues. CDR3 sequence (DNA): TGTGCCAGCAGCGAGCCCCAAGGGGACATTCAGTACTTC. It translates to CASSEPQGDIQYF.

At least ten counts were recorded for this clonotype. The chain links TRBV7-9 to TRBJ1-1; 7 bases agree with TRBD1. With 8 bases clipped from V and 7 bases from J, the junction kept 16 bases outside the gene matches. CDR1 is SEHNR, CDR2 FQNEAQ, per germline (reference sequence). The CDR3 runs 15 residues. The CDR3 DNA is TGTGCCAGCGGAAGGGGGCGGGGGTATACACTTGAAGCTTTCTTT. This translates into CASGRGRGYTLEAFF.

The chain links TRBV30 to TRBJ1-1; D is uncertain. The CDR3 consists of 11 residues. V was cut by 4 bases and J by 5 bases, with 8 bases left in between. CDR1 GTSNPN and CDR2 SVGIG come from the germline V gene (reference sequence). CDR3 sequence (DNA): TGTGCCTGGATCCCTGGGACTGAAGCTTTCTTT. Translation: CAWIPGTEAFF.

This CDR3 reads CASSSTLTYEQYF. The DNA for the CDR3 is TGTGCCAGCAGCTCGACCTTAACTTACGAGCAGTACTTC. The J gene is TRBJ2-7, the V gene TRBV12-3 or TRBV12-4; no clear D. V dropped 6 bases and J dropped 4 bases, with 13 bases sitting between them. CDR3 size: 13 residues.

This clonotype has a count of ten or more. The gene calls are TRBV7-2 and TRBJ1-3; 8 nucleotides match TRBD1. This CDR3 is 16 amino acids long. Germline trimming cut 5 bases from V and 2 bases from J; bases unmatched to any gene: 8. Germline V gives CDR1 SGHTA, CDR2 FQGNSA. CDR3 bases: TGTGCCAGCAGCCCACGCAGGGGGCCCACTGGAAACACCATATATTTT. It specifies CASSPRRGPTGNTIYF.

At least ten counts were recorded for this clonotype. CDR3 DNA: TGTGCCTGGAAGGAACCATTCGAGCAGTACTTC. It specifies CAWKEPFEQYF. The chain links TRBV30 to TRBJ2-7; unclear D gene. CDR3 length equals 11 residues. Germline values: CDR1 GTSNPN, CDR2 SVGIG (reference sequence). The ends were cut back, 4 bases at V and 6 bases at J, with 10 bases in the middle. Combining the CDR3 with reference TRBV30 and TRBJ2-7 gives the whole variable domain SQTIHQWPATLVQPVGSPLSLECTVEGTSNPNLYWYRQAAGRGLQLLFYSVGIGQISSEVPQNLSASRPQDRQFILSSKKLLLSDSGFYLCAWKEPFEQYFGPGTRLTVT.

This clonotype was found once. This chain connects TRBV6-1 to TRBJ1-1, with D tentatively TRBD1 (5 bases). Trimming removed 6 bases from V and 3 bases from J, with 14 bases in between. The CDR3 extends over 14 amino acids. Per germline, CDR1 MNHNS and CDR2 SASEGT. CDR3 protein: CASRGWDGDTEAFF. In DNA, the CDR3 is TGTGCCAGCAGGGGCTGGGACGGGGACACTGAAGCTTTCTTT.

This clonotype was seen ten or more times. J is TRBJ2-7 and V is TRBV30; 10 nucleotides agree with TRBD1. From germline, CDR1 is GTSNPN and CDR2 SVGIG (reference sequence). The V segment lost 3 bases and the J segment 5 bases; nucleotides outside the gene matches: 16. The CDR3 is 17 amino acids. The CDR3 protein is CAWRAQLGTGDVHEQYF. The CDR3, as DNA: TGTGCCTGGAGAGCTCAACTCGGGACAGGGGACGTCCACGAGCAGTACTTC.

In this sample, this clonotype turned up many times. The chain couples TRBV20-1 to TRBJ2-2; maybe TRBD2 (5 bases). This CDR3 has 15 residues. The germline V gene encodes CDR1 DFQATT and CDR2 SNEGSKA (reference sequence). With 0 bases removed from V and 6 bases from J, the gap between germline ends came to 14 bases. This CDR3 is CSARDKRRVSGELFF. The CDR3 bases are TGCAGTGCTAGAGATAAGAGGCGGGTATCCGGGGAGCTGTTTTTT.

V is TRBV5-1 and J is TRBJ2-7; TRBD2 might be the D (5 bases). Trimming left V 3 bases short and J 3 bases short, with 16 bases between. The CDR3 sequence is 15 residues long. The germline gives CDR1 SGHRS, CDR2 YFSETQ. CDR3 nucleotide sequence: TGCGCCAGCAGCTCTACTAGAGAAAGGGACTACGAGCAGTACTTC. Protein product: CASSSTRERDYEQYF.

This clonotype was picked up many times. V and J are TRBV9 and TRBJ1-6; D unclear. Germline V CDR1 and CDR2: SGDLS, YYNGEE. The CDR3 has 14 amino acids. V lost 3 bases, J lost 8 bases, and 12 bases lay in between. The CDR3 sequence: CASSEGLIDSPLHF. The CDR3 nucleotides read TGTGCCAGCAGCGAGGGTCTAATAGATTCACCCCTCCACTTT.

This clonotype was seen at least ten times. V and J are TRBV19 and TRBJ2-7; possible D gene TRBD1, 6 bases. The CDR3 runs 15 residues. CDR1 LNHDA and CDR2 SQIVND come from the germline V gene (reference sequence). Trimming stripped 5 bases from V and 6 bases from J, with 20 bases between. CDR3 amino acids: CASSSSGTPTAEQYF. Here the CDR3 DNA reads TGTGCCAGTAGTTCATCCGGGACACCGACTGCCGAGCAGTACTTC.

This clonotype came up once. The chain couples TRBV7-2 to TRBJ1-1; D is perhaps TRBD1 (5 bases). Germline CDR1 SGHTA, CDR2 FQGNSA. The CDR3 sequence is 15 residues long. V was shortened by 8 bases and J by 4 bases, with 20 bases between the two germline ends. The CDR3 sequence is CASRPGWGRVTEAFF. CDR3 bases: TGTGCCAGCCGCCCCGGTTGGGGGAGGGTCACTGAAGCTTTCTTT.

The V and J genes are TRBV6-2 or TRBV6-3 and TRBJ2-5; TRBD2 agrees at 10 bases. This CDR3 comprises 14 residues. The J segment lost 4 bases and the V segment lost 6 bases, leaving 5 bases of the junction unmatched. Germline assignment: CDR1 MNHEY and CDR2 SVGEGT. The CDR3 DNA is TGTGCCAGCAGCGCAATAGCGGGAGGAGAGACCCAGTACTTC. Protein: CASSAIAGGETQYF.

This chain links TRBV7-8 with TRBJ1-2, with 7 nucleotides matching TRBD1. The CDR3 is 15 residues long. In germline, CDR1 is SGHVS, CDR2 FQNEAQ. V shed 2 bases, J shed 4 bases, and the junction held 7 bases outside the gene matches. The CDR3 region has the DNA TGTGCCAGCAGCTTATGGGCAGGGGGTAGCTATGGCTACACCTTC. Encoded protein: CASSLWAGGSYGYTF.

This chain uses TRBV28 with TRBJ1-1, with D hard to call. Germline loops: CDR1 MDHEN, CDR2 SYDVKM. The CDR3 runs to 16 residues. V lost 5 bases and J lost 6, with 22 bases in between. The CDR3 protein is CASSVYSAPTSAEAFF. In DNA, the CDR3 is TGTGCCAGCAGTGTATACAGTGCGCCAACTTCCGCTGAAGCTTTCTTT. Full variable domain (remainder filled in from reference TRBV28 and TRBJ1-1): DVKVTQSSRYLVKRTGEKVFLECVQDMDHENMFWYRQDPGLGLRLIYFSYDVKMKEKGDIPEGYSVSREKKERFSLILESASTNQTSMYLCASSVYSAPTSAEAFFGQGTRLTVV.

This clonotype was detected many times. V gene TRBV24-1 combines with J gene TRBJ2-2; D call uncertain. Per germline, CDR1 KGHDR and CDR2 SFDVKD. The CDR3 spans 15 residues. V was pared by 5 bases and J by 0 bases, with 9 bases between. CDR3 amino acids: CATSGQDSNTGELFF. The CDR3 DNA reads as TGTGCCACCAGTGGACAAGACTCGAACACCGGGGAGCTGTTTTTT.

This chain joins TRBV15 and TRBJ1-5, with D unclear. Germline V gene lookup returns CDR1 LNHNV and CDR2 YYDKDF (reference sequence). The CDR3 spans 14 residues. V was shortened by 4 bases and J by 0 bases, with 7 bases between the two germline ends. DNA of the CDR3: TGTGCCACCAGCAAGGAGCCTAGCAATCAGCCCCAGCATTTT. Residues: CATSKEPSNQPQHF. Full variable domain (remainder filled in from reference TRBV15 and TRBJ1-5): DAMVIQNPRYQVTQFGKPVTLSCSQTLNHNVMYWYQQKSSQAPKLLFHYYDKDFNNEADTPDNFQSRRPNTSFCFLDIRSPGLGDTAMYLCATSKEPSNQPQHFGDGTRLSIL.

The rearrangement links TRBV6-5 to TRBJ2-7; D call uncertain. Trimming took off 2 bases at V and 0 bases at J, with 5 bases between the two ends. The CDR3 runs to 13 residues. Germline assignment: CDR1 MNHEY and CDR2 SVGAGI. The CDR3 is CASSYAPSYEQYF. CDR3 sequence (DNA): TGTGCCAGCAGTTACGCTCCCTCCTACGAGCAGTACTTC.

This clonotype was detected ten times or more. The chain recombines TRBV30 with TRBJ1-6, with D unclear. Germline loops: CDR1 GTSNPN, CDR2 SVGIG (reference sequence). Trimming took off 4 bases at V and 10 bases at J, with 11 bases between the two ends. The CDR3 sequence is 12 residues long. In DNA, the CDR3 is TGTGCCTGGAATGCCCTTGGGTCACCCCTCCACTTT. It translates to CAWNALGSPLHF.

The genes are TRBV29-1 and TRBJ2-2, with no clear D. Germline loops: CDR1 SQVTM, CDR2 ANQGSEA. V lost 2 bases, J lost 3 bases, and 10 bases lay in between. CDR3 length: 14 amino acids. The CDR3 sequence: CSVESPLDTGELFF. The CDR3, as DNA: TGCAGCGTTGAAAGTCCCCTCGACACCGGGGAGCTGTTTTTT.

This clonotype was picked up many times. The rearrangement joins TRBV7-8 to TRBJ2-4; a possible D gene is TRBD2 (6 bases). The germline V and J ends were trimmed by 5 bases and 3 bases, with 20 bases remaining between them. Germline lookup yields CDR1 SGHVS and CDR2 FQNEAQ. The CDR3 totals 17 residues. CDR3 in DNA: TGTGCCAGCAGCCCCACCCCTGGCGGGGTCGACAAAAACATTCAGTACTTC. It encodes CASSPTPGGVDKNIQYF.

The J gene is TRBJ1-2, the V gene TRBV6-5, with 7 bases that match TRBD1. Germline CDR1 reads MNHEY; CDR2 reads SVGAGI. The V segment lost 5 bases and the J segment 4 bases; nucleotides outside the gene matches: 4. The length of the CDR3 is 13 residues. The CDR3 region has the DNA TGTGCCAGCAGTAGGGACAGCCCCTATGGCTACACCTTC. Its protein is CASSRDSPYGYTF.

CDR3 sequence (DNA): TGTGCCAGCAGTTTTTGGGACATCGGGGTCTACGAGCAGTACTTC. Its protein is CASSFWDIGVYEQYF. This sequence joins TRBV12-3 or TRBV12-4 and TRBJ2-7; D is possibly TRBD1 (6 bases). The CDR3 is made up of 15 amino acids. Trimming left V 3 bases short and J 3 bases short, with 15 bases between.